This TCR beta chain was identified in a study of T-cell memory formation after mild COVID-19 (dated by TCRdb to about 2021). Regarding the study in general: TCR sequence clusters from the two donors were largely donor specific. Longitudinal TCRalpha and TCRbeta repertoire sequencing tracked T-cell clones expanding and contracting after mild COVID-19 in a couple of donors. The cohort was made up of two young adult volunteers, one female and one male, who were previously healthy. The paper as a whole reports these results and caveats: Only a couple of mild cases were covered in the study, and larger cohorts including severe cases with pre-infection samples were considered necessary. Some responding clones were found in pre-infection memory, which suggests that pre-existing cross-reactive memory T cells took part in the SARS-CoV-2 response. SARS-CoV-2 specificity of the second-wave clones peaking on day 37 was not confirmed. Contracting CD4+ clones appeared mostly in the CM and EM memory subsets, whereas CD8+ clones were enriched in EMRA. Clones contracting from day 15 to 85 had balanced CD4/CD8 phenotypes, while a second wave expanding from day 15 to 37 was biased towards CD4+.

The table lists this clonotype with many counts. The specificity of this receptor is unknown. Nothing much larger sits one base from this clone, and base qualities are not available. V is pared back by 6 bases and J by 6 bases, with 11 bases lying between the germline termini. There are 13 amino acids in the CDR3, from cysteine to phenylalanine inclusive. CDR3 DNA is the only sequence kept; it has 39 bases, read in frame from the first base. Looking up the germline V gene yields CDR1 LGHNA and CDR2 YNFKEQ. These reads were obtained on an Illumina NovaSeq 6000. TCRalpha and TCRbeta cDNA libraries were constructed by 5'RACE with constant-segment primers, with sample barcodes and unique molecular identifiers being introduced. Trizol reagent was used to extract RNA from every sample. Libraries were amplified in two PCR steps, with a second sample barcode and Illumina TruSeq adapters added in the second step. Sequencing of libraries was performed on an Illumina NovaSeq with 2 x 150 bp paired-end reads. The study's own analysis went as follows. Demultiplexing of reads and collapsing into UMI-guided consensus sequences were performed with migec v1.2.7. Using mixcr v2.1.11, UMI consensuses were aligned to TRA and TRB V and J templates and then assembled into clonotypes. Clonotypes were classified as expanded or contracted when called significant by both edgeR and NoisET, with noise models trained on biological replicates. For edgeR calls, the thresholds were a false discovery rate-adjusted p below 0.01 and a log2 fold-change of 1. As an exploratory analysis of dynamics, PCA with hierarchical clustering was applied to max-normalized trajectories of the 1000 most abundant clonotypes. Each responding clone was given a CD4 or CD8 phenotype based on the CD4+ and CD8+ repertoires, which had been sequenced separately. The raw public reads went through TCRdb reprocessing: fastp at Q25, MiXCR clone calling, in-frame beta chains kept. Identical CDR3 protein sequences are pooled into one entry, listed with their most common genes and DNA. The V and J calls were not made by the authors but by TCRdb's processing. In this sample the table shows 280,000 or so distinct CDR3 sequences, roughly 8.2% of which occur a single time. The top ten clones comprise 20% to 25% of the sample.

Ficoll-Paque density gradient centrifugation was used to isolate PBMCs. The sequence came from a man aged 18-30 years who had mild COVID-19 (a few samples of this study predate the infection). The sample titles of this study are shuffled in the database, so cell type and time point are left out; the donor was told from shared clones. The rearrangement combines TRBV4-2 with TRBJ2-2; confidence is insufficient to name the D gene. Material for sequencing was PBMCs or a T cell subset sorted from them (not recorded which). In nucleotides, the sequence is TGTGCCAGCAGGAGCAGGACCGCCGGGGAGCTGTTTTTT. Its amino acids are CASRSRTAGELFF.